A selection of T cell receptor beta chains follows, all from one sample in a study of technical replicates of blood from a handful of donors. The table came from immunoSEQ multiplex PCR; TCRdb's copy has only in-frame clones and leaves some out. This table has 70,000 to 95,000 clones, about 94% appearing once. Source material: T cells isolated from PBMCs. The source of these receptors is a human donor in good health. Both conserved end residues are part of each CDR3. D genes are given only for firm matches.

v_gene	j_gene	d_gene	CDR3aa	CDR3nt
TRBV11-3	TRBJ1-5	NA	CASSFGPREPQHF	TGTGCCAGCAGCTTTGGGCCTCGAGAGCCCCAGCATTTT
TRBV5-1	TRBJ1-2	NA	CASSLVGSEFYGYTF	TGCGCCAGCAGCTTGGTTGGCAGCGAATTCTATGGCTACACCTTC
TRBV6-1	TRBJ1-2	NA	CASSTRGYGYTF	TGTGCCAGCAGTACCCGGGGCTATGGCTACACCTTC
TRBV10-1	TRBJ1-4	NA	CASSSGVSEKLFF	TGCGCCAGCAGCTCCGGGGTTTCGGAAAAACTGTTTTTT
TRBV2	TRBJ1-1	NA	CASSVETEREAFF	TGTGCCAGCAGTGTTGAGACTGAACGGGAAGCTTTCTTT
TRBV14	TRBJ1-1	NA	CASSQDGQMNTEAFF	TGTGCCAGCAGCCAAGATGGACAGATGAACACTGAAGCTTTCTTT
TRBV4-2	TRBJ1-4	NA	CASSPSGDEKLFF	TGTGCCAGCAGCCCCTCAGGGGATGAAAAACTGTTTTTT
TRBV18	TRBJ1-1	NA	CASSPVSLYTEAFF	TGTGCCAGCTCACCGGTGAGTCTTTACACTGAAGCTTTCTTT
TRBV6-1	TRBJ2-7	TRBD1	CASSESGGRYEQYF	TGTGCCAGCAGTGAATCAGGGGGACGGTACGAGCAGTACTTC
TRBV5-6	TRBJ2-1	NA	CASSSRVMYNEQFF	TGTGCCAGCAGCTCCAGGGTAATGTACAATGAGCAGTTCTTC
TRBV7-6	TRBJ2-1	TRBD2	CASSLIGGRARNEQFF	TGTGCCAGCAGCTTGATCGGGGGGAGGGCCAGAAATGAGCAGTTCTTC
TRBV5-1	TRBJ1-2	TRBD1	CASSLGQRQGLGGYTF	TGCGCCAGCAGCTTGGGCCAGCGACAGGGGTTAGGCGGCTACACCTTC